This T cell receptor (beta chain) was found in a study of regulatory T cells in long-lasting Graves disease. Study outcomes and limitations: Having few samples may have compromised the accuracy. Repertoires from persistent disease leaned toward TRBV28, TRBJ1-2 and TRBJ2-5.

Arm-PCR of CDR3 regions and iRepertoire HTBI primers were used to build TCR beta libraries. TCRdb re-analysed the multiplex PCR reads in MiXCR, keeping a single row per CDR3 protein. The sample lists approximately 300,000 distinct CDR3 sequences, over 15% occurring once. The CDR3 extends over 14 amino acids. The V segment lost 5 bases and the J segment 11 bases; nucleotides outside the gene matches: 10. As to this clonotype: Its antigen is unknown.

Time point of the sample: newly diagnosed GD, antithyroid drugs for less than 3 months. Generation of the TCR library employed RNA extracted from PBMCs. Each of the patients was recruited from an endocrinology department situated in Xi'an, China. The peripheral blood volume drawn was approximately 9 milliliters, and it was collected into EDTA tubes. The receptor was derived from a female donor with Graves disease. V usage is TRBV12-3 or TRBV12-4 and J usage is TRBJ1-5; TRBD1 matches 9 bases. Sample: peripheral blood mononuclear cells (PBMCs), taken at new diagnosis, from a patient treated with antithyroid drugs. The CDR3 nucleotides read TGTGCCAGCAGTCCCGGACAGGGGAGATCAGCCCAGCATTTT. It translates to CASSPGQGRSAQHF.